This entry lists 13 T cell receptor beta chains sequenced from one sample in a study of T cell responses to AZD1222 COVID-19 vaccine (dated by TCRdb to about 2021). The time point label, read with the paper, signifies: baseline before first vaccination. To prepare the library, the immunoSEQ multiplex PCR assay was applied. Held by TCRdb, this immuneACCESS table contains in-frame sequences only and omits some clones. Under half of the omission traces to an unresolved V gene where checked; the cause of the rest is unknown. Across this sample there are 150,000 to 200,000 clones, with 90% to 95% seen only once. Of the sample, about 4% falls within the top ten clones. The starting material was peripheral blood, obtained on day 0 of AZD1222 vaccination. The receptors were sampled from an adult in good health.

Here the CDR3 DNA reads TGTGCCAGCACGTTTCTGACAGGGGAAAGTGTGGTGTTTTTT. It is translated as CASTFLTGESVVFF. The chain joins TRBV6-5 to TRBJ1-4, with 8 bases that match TRBD1. V lost 7 bases and J lost 15; bases outside the gene matches: 16. The CDR3 runs to 14 residues. In germline, CDR1 is MNHEY, CDR2 SVGAGI.

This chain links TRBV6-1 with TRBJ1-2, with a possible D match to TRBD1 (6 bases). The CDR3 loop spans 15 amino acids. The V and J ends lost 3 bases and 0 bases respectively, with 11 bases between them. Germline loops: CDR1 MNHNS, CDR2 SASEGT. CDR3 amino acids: CASSEGAGTNYGYTF. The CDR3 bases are TGTGCCAGCAGTGAGGGGGCCGGCACTAACTATGGCTACACCTTC.

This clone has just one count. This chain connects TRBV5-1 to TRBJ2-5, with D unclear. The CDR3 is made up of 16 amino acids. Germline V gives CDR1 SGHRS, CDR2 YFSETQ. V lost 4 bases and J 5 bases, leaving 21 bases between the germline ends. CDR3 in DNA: TGCGCCAGCAGCGAGCCGGTTATTGGAGTCGGGGAGACCCAGTACTTC. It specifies CASSEPVIGVGETQYF.

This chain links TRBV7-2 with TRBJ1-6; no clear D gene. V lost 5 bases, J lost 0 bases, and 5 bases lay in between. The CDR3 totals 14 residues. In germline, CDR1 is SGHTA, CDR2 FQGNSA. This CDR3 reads CASSPTSYNSPLHF. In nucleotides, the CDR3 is TGTGCCAGCAGCCCTACCTCCTATAATTCACCCCTCCACTTT.

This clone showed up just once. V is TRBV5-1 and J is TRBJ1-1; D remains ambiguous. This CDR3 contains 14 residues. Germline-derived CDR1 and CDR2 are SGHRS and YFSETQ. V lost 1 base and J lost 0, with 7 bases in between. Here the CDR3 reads CASSLQVMNTEAFF. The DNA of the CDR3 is TGCGCCAGCAGCTTGCAGGTCATGAACACTGAAGCTTTCTTT.

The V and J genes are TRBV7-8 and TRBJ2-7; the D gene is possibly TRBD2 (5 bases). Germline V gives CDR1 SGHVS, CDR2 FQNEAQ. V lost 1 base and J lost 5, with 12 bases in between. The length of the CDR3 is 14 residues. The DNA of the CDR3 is TGTGCCAGCAGCTTAGAGCCCGGGATCCACGAGCAGTACTTC. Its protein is CASSLEPGIHEQYF.

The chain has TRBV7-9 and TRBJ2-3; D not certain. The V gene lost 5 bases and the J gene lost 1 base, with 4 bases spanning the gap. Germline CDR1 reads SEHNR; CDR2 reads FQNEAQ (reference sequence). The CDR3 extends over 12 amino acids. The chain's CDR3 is CASSPRTDTQYF. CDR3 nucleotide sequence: TGTGCCAGCAGCCCCCGCACAGATACGCAGTATTTT.

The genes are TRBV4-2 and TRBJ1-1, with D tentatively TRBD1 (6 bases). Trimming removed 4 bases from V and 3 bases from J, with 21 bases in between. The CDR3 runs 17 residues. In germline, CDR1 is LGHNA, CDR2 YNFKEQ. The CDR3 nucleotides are TGTGCCAGCAGCCCCGGATATGGGGGCGGAATACACACTGAAGCTTTCTTT. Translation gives CASSPGYGGGIHTEAFF.

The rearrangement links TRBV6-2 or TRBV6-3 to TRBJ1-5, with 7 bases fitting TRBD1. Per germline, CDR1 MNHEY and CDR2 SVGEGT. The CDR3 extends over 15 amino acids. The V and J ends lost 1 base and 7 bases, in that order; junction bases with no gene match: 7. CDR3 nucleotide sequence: TGTGCCAGCAGTTACTTGGACAGGCGGTCCCAGCCCCAGCATTTT. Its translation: CASSYLDRRSQPQHF.

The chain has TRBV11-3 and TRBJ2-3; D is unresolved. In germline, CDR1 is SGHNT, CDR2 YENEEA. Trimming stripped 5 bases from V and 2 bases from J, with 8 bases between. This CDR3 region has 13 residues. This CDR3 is CASSLNPTDTQYF. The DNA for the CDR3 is TGTGCCAGCAGCCTTAACCCCACAGATACGCAGTATTTT.

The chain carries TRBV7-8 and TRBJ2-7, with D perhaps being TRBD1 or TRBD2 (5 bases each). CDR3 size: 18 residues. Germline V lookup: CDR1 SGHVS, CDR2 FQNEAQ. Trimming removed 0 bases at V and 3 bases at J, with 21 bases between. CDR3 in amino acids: CASSLAQGWGSTGYEQYF. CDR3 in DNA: TGTGCCAGCAGCTTAGCGCAGGGCTGGGGGTCAACTGGCTACGAGCAGTACTTC.

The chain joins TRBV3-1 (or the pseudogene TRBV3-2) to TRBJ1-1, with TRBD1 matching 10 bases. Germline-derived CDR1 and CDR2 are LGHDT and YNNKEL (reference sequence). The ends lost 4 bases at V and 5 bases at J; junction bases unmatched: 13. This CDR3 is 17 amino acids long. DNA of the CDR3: TGTGCCAGCAGCCCGACCTGGACAGGGGGGAGAGGTACTGAAGCTTTCTTT. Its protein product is CASSPTWTGGRGTEAFF.

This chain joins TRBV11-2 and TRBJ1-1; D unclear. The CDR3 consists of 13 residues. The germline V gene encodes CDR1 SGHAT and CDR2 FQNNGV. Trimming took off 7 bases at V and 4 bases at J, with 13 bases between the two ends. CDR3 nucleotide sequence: TGTGCCAGCATCCCCTTCAGTGGCACTGAAGCTTTCTTT. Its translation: CASIPFSGTEAFF.